Below are 15 T cell receptor beta chains sequenced from a single sample in a study of blood T cell repertoires in COVID-19. TCRdb's table, derived via immunoSEQ multiplex PCR, lists solely in-frame clones and lacks some. The data hold some 150,000 clones, with 78% observed a single time. The sample taken for sequencing was peripheral blood. These receptors all come from a woman aged 80 or over with acute or convalescent COVID-19.

V is TRBV6-5 and J is TRBJ1-2; 9 nucleotides line up with TRBD1. Germline loops: CDR1 MNHEY, CDR2 SVGAGI. V was clipped by 6 bases and J by 8 bases; unmatched bases: 7. This CDR3 is built from 13 residues. CDR3 sequence (DNA): TGTGCCAGCAGGACCGGGACAGGGATCGGCTACACCTTC. Protein product: CASRTGTGIGYTF.

This clone was seen a handful of times. The rearrangement uses TRBV19 and TRBJ1-4, with 7 nucleotides matching TRBD1. The trim removed 2 bases at V and 5 bases at J, leaving 5 bases unmatched. The CDR3 loop spans 15 amino acids. The germline CDR1 and CDR2 sequences are LNHDA and SQIVND (reference sequence). The CDR3 region is CASSISGGLNEKLFF. The CDR3 DNA sequence: TGTGCCAGTAGTATATCAGGGGGGTTGAATGAAAAACTGTTTTTT.

This clone was observed a handful of times. V usage is TRBV19 and J usage is TRBJ2-2; D is possibly TRBD1 (5 bases). The CDR3 consists of 19 residues. V lost 9 bases to trimming and J lost 3 bases, with 29 bases between them. CDR1 and CDR2 from the germline V gene are LNHDA and SQIVND (reference sequence). This CDR3 reads CARPPVTLPGIKHTGELFF. The DNA for the CDR3 is TGTGCCAGACCACCAGTAACCCTGCCAGGGATCAAGCACACCGGGGAGCTGTTTTTT.

The chain is built from TRBV5-1 and TRBJ2-7; D may be TRBD1 (6 bases). V lost 2 bases to trimming and J lost 6 bases, with 12 bases between them. Germline V gene lookup returns CDR1 SGHRS and CDR2 YFSETQ. The CDR3 covers 13 residues. The CDR3 region has the DNA TGCGCCAGCAGCTTAGGACAGCTCTCCGAGCAGTACTTC. Translation: CASSLGQLSEQYF.

DNA of the CDR3: TGTGCCAGCTCACCAGGACAAGGAAGTTATAGCAATCAGCCCCAGCATTTT. Its translation is CASSPGQGSYSNQPQHF. This chain uses TRBV18 with TRBJ1-5; possible D gene TRBD1, 5 bases. V was clipped by 2 bases and J by 0 bases, with 14 bases between them. The CDR3 is made up of 17 amino acids. Germline V gives CDR1 KGHSH, CDR2 LQKENI.

This clone has a handful of counts. The chain carries TRBV7-9 and TRBJ2-7; possibly TRBD1 for D (6 bases). This CDR3 comprises 14 residues. V lost 5 bases, J lost 6 bases, and 17 bases lay in between. Germline loops: CDR1 SEHNR, CDR2 FQNEAQ (reference sequence). Here the CDR3 reads CASSARGPGGEQYF. DNA for the CDR3: TGTGCCAGCAGCGCCAGGGGACCCGGCGGCGAGCAGTACTTC.

The rearrangement joins TRBV30 to TRBJ2-7, with TRBD2 as a possible D gene (5 bases). Germline V gene lookup returns CDR1 GTSNPN and CDR2 SVGIG (reference sequence). V gave up 1 base and J gave up 6 bases, with 13 bases separating them. This CDR3 is built from 13 residues. Written as DNA, the CDR3 is TGTGCCTGGAGTGCTACCACGGGATTCGAGCAGTACTTC. Protein: CAWSATTGFEQYF.

The rearrangement uses TRBV5-4 and TRBJ2-7; D possibly corresponds to TRBD1 (6 bases). The V and J ends lost 2 bases and 0 bases respectively, with 9 bases between them. Germline V gene sequence: CDR1 SGHNT, CDR2 YYREEE (reference sequence). The CDR3 runs 14 residues. The CDR3 spells CASSFRDNSYEQYF. CDR3 nucleotide sequence: TGTGCCAGCAGCTTCCGGGACAACTCCTACGAGCAGTACTTC.

This clone was counted only a few times. The chain couples TRBV7-9 to TRBJ1-4, with 7 bases fitting TRBD1. Germline trimming cut 5 bases from V and 4 bases from J; bases unmatched to any gene: 4. The CDR3 runs 14 residues. In germline, CDR1 is SEHNR, CDR2 FQNEAQ (reference sequence). CDR3 bases: TGTGCCAGCAGCCCCGGGACAGATAATGAAAAACTGTTTTTT. It yields the protein CASSPGTDNEKLFF. Full variable domain (missing parts from reference TRBV7-9 and TRBJ1-4): DTGVSQNPRHKITKRGQNVTFRCDPISEHNRLYWYRQTLGQGPEFLTYFQNEAQLEKSRLLSDRFSAERPKGSFSTLEIQRTEQGDSAMYLCASSPGTDNEKLFFGSGTQLSVL.

CDR3 bases: TGTGCCAGCAGCCGCCCCCCCGCGAGAATTCAGTACTTC. This sequence encodes CASSRPPARIQYF. The chain is built from TRBV13 and TRBJ2-4; D gene uncertain. CDR1 and CDR2 from the germline V gene are PRHDT and FYEKMQ (reference sequence). This CDR3 has 13 amino acids. Trimming shortened V by 5 bases and J by 10 bases, and 15 bases separated the two germline ends.

This chain uses TRBV15 with TRBJ2-7; possible D gene TRBD1, 5 bases. Germline V gene sequence: CDR1 LNHNV, CDR2 YYDKDF (reference sequence). The CDR3 has 14 residues. The ends were cut back, 3 bases at V and 2 bases at J, with 11 bases in the middle. CDR3 in DNA: TGTGCCACCAGCAGGACAGTACCTACCTACGAGCAGTACTTC. Its translation is CATSRTVPTYEQYF.

V is TRBV29-1 and J is TRBJ2-3; a possible D gene is TRBD1 (5 bases). The germline V gene has CDR1 SQVTM and CDR2 ANQGSEA. The CDR3 runs 11 residues. The V end was cut by 7 bases, the J end by 6 bases, with 11 bases between. CDR3 sequence: CSAQGIDTQYF. The CDR3 DNA sequence: TGCAGCGCGCAGGGTATCGATACGCAGTATTTT.

This chain joins TRBV3-1 (or the pseudogene TRBV3-2) and TRBJ1-6; tentatively, D is TRBD1 (5 bases). V was pared by 4 bases and J by 10 bases, with 17 bases between. The CDR3 is made up of 15 amino acids. Germline V gene lookup returns CDR1 LGHDT and CDR2 YNNKEL (reference sequence). This CDR3 is CASSPPRQGGSPLHF. Written as DNA, the CDR3 is TGTGCCAGCAGCCCCCCGAGGCAGGGAGGCTCACCCCTCCACTTT.

The table lists this clone with a few counts. J is TRBJ1-4 and V is TRBV30; 9 bases fit TRBD1. The CDR3 runs 13 residues. Germline loops: CDR1 GTSNPN, CDR2 SVGIG (reference sequence). V was clipped by 0 bases and J by 7 bases; unmatched bases: 0. The CDR3 coding sequence is TGTGCCTGGAGTGTACAGGGGGCTGAAAAACTGTTTTTT. Its translation is CAWSVQGAEKLFF.

The chain links TRBV2 to TRBJ1-4; D is unclear. In germline, CDR1 is SNHLY, CDR2 FYNNEI. This CDR3 contains 15 residues. V lost 2 bases and J 6 bases, leaving 13 bases between the germline ends. The CDR3 DNA follows: TGTGCCAGCAGTGAATTAGGCGTGGAGGATGAAAAACTGTTTTTT. This encodes CASSELGVEDEKLFF.